What follows are 30 T cell receptor beta chains derived from one specimen sequenced in a study of cytomegalovirus exposure and HLA in healthy donors (dated by TCRdb to about 2017). The library was produced with the immunoSEQ multiplex PCR assay. Sourced from immuneACCESS, this table was stored by TCRdb with only in-frame sequences that have V and J called. A share of the clones is absent; for the studies checked, an unresolved V gene accounts for under half, and the remainder has no known explanation. The sample has 100,000 or so clones on record, roughly 89% of them singletons. In total, the top ten clones hold roughly 3.9% of the sample. The sequenced sample was PBMCs. The receptors shown here come from a woman aged 25 to 45 in good health and CMV-seronegative.

This chain links TRBV5-5 with TRBJ2-3, with 7 positions matching TRBD1. With 1 base clipped from V and 10 bases from J, the junction kept 3 bases outside the gene matches. Germline values: CDR1 SGHKS, CDR2 YYEKEE (reference sequence). The length of the CDR3 is 12 residues. CDR3 residues: CASSLTGAAQYF. CDR3 coding DNA: TGTGCCAGCAGCTTGACAGGGGCAGCGCAGTATTTT.

The CDR3 loop reads CASETGRDEKLFF. DNA of the CDR3: TGTGCCAGTGAAACAGGCAGGGATGAAAAACTGTTTTTT. This chain uses TRBV19 with TRBJ1-4, with D possibly being TRBD1 (5 bases). The germline CDR1 and CDR2 sequences are LNHDA and SQIVND (reference sequence). The CDR3 loop spans 13 amino acids. Trimming left V 8 bases short and J 6 bases short, with 13 bases between. The variable domain in full, completed from reference TRBV19 and TRBJ1-4, reads DGGITQSPKYLFRKEGQNVTLSCEQNLNHDAMYWYRQDPGQGLRLIYYSQIVNDFQKGDIAEGYSVSREKKESFPLTVTSAQKNPTAFYLCASETGRDEKLFFGSGTQLSVL.

The rearrangement links TRBV27 to TRBJ1-2, with D unclear. The length of the CDR3 is 13 residues. Trimming cost V 3 bases and J 5 bases, with 10 bases left between them. Per germline, CDR1 MNHEY and CDR2 SMNVEV (reference sequence). CDR3 nucleotide sequence: TGTGCCAGCAGTTTGGATTCGGAGTATGGCTACACCTTC. Protein product: CASSLDSEYGYTF.

The chain uses TRBV5-4 and TRBJ2-7; 7 nucleotides match TRBD1. J was trimmed by 0 bases and V by 2 bases; bases with no gene match: 2. CDR1 and CDR2 from the germline V gene are SGHNT and YYREEE (reference sequence). The CDR3 covers 14 residues. In DNA form, the CDR3 reads TGTGCCAGCAGCTTCGGACAGGACTCCTACGAGCAGTACTTC. Translating gives CASSFGQDSYEQYF.

The V and J genes are TRBV9 and TRBJ2-1; 11 nucleotides align to TRBD2. CDR1 is SGDLS, CDR2 YYNGEE, per germline. J was trimmed by 3 bases and V by 0 bases; bases with no gene match: 8. The CDR3 is 18 residues long. CDR3 amino acids: CASSVAPSGRRGYNEQFF. CDR3 in DNA: TGTGCCAGCAGCGTAGCGCCTAGCGGGAGGAGAGGCTACAATGAGCAGTTCTTC.

V is TRBV25-1 and J is TRBJ2-3; 9 nucleotides line up with TRBD2. CDR1 and CDR2 (germline): MGHDK, SYGVNS. The CDR3 covers 15 residues. With V trimmed by 4 bases and J by 5 bases, 7 bases remained unmatched. Here the CDR3 reads CASSVGGGALDTQYF. The CDR3 nucleotides read TGTGCCAGCAGTGTCGGCGGGGGGGCCTTAGATACGCAGTATTTT.

This chain links TRBV28 with TRBJ1-2; D is unclear. Between the trimmed V and J ends, which lost 3 bases and 1 base, there was a span of 24 bases. CDR1 and CDR2 (germline): MDHEN, SYDVKM. This CDR3 contains 19 residues. CDR3 in amino acids: CASSFSDRLSGGGNYGYTF. The CDR3 DNA follows: TGTGCCAGCAGTTTTAGTGACCGACTATCAGGCGGAGGTAACTATGGCTACACCTTC.

The V call is TRBV28, the J call TRBJ2-3; tentative D call: TRBD1 (5 bases). Trimming pared 1 base from V and 3 bases from J, leaving 8 bases between. The germline V gene encodes CDR1 MDHEN and CDR2 SYDVKM. The CDR3 totals 14 residues. The DNA of the CDR3 is TGTGCCAGCAGTTTATCCCAGGGTACAGATACGCAGTATTTT. Residues: CASSLSQGTDTQYF. Based on the CDR3 plus reference TRBV28 and TRBJ2-3, the full variable domain is DVKVTQSSRYLVKRTGEKVFLECVQDMDHENMFWYRQDPGLGLRLIYFSYDVKMKEKGDIPEGYSVSREKKERFSLILESASTNQTSMYLCASSLSQGTDTQYFGPGTRLTVL.

The chain employs TRBV28 and TRBJ1-2, with D tentatively TRBD1 (5 bases). CDR1 and CDR2 from the germline V gene are MDHEN and SYDVKM. There are 13 residues in the CDR3. Trimming removed 8 bases from V and 2 bases from J, with 12 bases in between. CDR3 DNA: TGTGCCAGCTCAGGGAGGTACAACTATGGCTACACCTTC. Translating gives CASSGRYNYGYTF.

CDR3 sequence: CASSFDRGLHYGYTF. The CDR3 DNA reads TGTGCCAGCAGCTTCGACAGGGGGCTCCACTATGGCTACACCTTC. The chain has TRBV7-9 and TRBJ1-2; TRBD1 matches 10 bases. Losses at the gene ends were 3 bases for V and 3 bases for J; bases not matched to a gene: 4. Germline V gene lookup returns CDR1 SEHNR and CDR2 FQNEAQ (reference sequence). CDR3 length equals 15 residues.

This clone was counted a single time. This chain joins TRBV9 and TRBJ2-7; 12 bases are a match to TRBD2. Germline V gene sequence: CDR1 SGDLS, CDR2 YYNGEE. V trimming: 3 bases; J trimming: 6 bases; junction bases outside the gene matches: 7. The CDR3 runs to 15 residues. Here the CDR3 reads CASSADLAGGLEQYF. CDR3 nucleotide sequence: TGTGCCAGCAGCGCCGACCTAGCGGGGGGGCTCGAGCAGTACTTC.

The chain has TRBV7-9 and TRBJ2-7; 7 positions match TRBD1. V lost 0 bases to trimming and J lost 0 bases; unmatched junction nucleotides: 5. Germline CDR1 SEHNR, CDR2 FQNEAQ (reference sequence). The CDR3 is made up of 16 amino acids. The CDR3 region is CASSLAMTGPSYEQYF. CDR3 coding DNA: TGTGCCAGCAGCTTAGCTATGACAGGGCCCTCCTACGAGCAGTACTTC.

The chain combines TRBV5-1 with TRBJ1-6; TRBD1 is a possible D gene (6 bases). The CDR3 contains 14 residues. With 0 bases removed from V and 8 bases from J, the gap between germline ends came to 9 bases. Germline V CDR1 and CDR2: SGHRS, YFSETQ. CDR3 bases: TGCGCCAGCAGCTTGGACAGGGAAGATTCACCCCTCCACTTT. Encoded protein: CASSLDREDSPLHF.

This chain uses TRBV10-3 with TRBJ1-6, with D perhaps matching TRBD1 (5 bases). The CDR3 totals 15 residues. The germline CDR1 and CDR2 sequences are ENHRY and SYGVKD. V was shortened by 10 bases and J by 5 bases, with 18 bases between the two germline ends. Here the CDR3 DNA reads TGTGCCACCGGCGCCGGGACTGGGGATAATTCACCCCTCCACTTT. It codes for CATGAGTGDNSPLHF.

The gene calls are TRBV18 and TRBJ2-3; 8 nucleotides align to TRBD2. The CDR3 totals 14 residues. From germline, CDR1 is KGHSH and CDR2 LQKENI. The V gene end was trimmed by 9 bases and the J gene end by 3 bases; junction bases not matched to a gene: 8. CDR3 in amino acids: CASSPSGRTDTQYF. CDR3 nucleotides: TGTGCCAGTTCCCCCAGCGGGAGAACAGATACGCAGTATTTT.

V gene TRBV5-1 combines with J gene TRBJ1-2, with 10 positions matching TRBD1. V was clipped by 4 bases and J by 7 bases; unmatched bases: 10. CDR1 and CDR2 (germline): SGHRS, YFSETQ. This CDR3 contains 15 residues. DNA for the CDR3: TGCGCCAGCAGCATGGGACAGGGGAGGCAAGGTGGCTACACCTTC. Translated: CASSMGQGRQGGYTF. The full variable domain, with the rest looked up from reference TRBV5-1 and TRBJ1-2, is KAGVTQTPRYLIKTRGQQVTLSCSPISGHRSVSWYQQTPGQGLQFLFEYFSETQRNKGNFPGRFSGRQFSNSRSEMNVSTLELGDSALYLCASSMGQGRQGGYTFGSGTRLTVV.

This clone occurred once. The chain links TRBV7-9 to TRBJ1-2; maybe TRBD1 (5 bases). CDR3 length: 16 amino acids. Germline values: CDR1 SEHNR, CDR2 FQNEAQ (reference sequence). The germline V and J ends were trimmed by 1 base and 7 bases, with 19 bases remaining between them. The CDR3 nucleotides read TGTGCCAGCAGCTTAGTGGGGTGGGGCAAGAGTGGTGGCTACACCTTC. This encodes CASSLVGWGKSGGYTF. Full variable domain (rest looked up from reference TRBV7-9 and TRBJ1-2): DTGVSQNPRHKITKRGQNVTFRCDPISEHNRLYWYRQTLGQGPEFLTYFQNEAQLEKSRLLSDRFSAERPKGSFSTLEIQRTEQGDSAMYLCASSLVGWGKSGGYTFGSGTRLTVV.

The chain recombines TRBV4-2 with TRBJ1-2; 10 bases align to TRBD1. The germline V gene encodes CDR1 LGHNA and CDR2 YNFKEQ. The V gene end was trimmed by 5 bases and the J gene end by 5 bases; junction bases not matched to a gene: 5. The CDR3 has 14 amino acids. CDR3 sequence reads: CASSRDRGQYGYTF. The CDR3 DNA sequence: TGTGCCAGCAGCAGGGACAGGGGCCAATATGGCTACACCTTC.

The chain is built from TRBV7-9 and TRBJ1-5; 9 bases are a match to TRBD1. The V gene end was trimmed by 4 bases and the J gene end by 6 bases; junction bases not matched to a gene: 7. Germline CDR1 is SEHNR and CDR2 is FQNEAQ (reference sequence). The CDR3 runs 15 residues. The CDR3 protein is CASSSTGGVGQPQHF. Written as DNA, the CDR3 is TGTGCCAGCAGCTCTACAGGGGGCGTCGGTCAGCCCCAGCATTTT.

This clone was seen only a few times. V and J are TRBV10-2 and TRBJ1-1; no firm D call. V shed 6 bases and J shed 1 base, with 6 bases lying between them. The CDR3 contains 12 residues. CDR1 and CDR2 from the germline V gene are WSHSY and SAAADI. The CDR3 sequence: CASSTGNTEAFF. Here the CDR3 DNA reads TGCGCCAGCAGCACTGGGAACACTGAAGCTTTCTTT.

V and J are TRBV7-3 and TRBJ1-5; D is ambiguous. Trimming stripped 6 bases from V and 0 bases from J, with 15 bases between. The CDR3 sequence is 16 residues long. The germline CDR1 and CDR2 sequences are SGHTA and FQGTGA. CDR3 DNA: TGTGCCAGCAGTTCCAACCGGGGTAATAGCAATCAGCCCCAGCATTTT. Translated: CASSSNRGNSNQPQHF.

CDR3 DNA sequence: TGTGCCAGCAGTACCGGGACAGGGACTGAAAAACTGTTTTTT. This encodes CASSTGTGTEKLFF. The chain links TRBV6-1 to TRBJ1-4; 9 nucleotides align to TRBD1. CDR1 is MNHNS, CDR2 SASEGT, per germline. The CDR3 runs 14 residues. V lost 5 bases and J lost 7; bases outside the gene matches: 5.

The CDR3 is CASSPYLIGSGQATYEQYF. The CDR3 DNA sequence: TGTGCCAGCAGCCCATATCTCATAGGGTCGGGACAGGCAACCTACGAGCAGTACTTC. V gene TRBV7-8 combines with J gene TRBJ2-7; the match to TRBD1 covers 8 bases. Germline V lookup: CDR1 SGHVS, CDR2 FQNEAQ. With 5 bases clipped from V and 2 bases from J, the junction kept 20 bases outside the gene matches. CDR3 length equals 19 residues.

This chain joins TRBV19 and TRBJ1-6, with TRBD1 matching over 8 bases. CDR1 is LNHDA and CDR2 is SQIVND in the germline V gene (reference sequence). The junction had 7 bases not matched to a gene; V was cut back by 6 bases and J by 6 bases. This CDR3 is built from 15 residues. CDR3 DNA: TGTGCCAGTAGGAAGACAGGGGAACCTAATTCACCCCTCCACTTT. Its translation: CASRKTGEPNSPLHF.

This chain uses TRBV5-1 with TRBJ2-2; TRBD2 is a possible D gene (5 bases). V lost 4 bases, J lost 9 bases, and 13 bases lay in between. The CDR3 consists of 13 residues. The germline V gene encodes CDR1 SGHRS and CDR2 YFSETQ. In DNA, the CDR3 is TGCGCCAGCAGCACCCAACTAGGACGGGAGCTGTTTTTT. As protein: CASSTQLGRELFF.

This rearrangement joins TRBV5-4 to TRBJ2-5; no definite D call. CDR1 is SGHNT and CDR2 is YYREEE in the germline V gene (reference sequence). The CDR3 runs to 12 residues. V lost 3 bases and J 2 bases, leaving 5 bases between the germline ends. CDR3 sequence (DNA): TGTGCCAGCAGCTCGCGGCAAGAGACCCAGTACTTC. Protein sequence: CASSSRQETQYF.

The gene calls are TRBV5-1 and TRBJ2-6; weak D call: TRBD1 (6 bases). V was shortened by 6 bases and J by 0 bases, with 10 bases between the two germline ends. The CDR3 spans 15 residues. CDR1 is SGHRS, CDR2 YFSETQ, per germline. Written as DNA, the CDR3 is TGCGCCAGCATGACAGGTGGCTCTGGGGCCAACGTCCTGACTTTC. Amino acids: CASMTGGSGANVLTF.

This clone was detected once. The rearrangement links TRBV21-1 to TRBJ1-4. TRBV21-1 is tagged as a pseudogene. The CDR3 has 16 amino acids. CDR3 sequence reads: CASSKVHGRGWEKLFF. The CDR3 DNA reads TGTGCCAGCAGCAAAGTCCACGGGAGGGGGTGGGAAAAACTGTTTTTT.

The chain links TRBV7-3 to TRBJ1-3; D is unclear. CDR1 and CDR2 (germline): SGHTA, FQGTGA. CDR3 size: 13 residues. V lost 4 bases and J 3 bases, leaving 7 bases between the germline ends. The CDR3 loop reads CASSSNSGNTIYF. CDR3 DNA sequence: TGTGCCAGCAGCTCCAACAGTGGAAACACCATATATTTT.

The chain couples TRBV5-4 to TRBJ1-1; D not certain. The CDR3 sequence is 14 residues long. Germline CDR1 SGHNT, CDR2 YYREEE (reference sequence). V dropped 0 bases and J dropped 4 bases, with 10 bases sitting between them. Here the CDR3 reads CASSLESVSTEAFF. The CDR3 region has the DNA TGTGCCAGCAGCTTGGAGTCAGTATCCACTGAAGCTTTCTTT.